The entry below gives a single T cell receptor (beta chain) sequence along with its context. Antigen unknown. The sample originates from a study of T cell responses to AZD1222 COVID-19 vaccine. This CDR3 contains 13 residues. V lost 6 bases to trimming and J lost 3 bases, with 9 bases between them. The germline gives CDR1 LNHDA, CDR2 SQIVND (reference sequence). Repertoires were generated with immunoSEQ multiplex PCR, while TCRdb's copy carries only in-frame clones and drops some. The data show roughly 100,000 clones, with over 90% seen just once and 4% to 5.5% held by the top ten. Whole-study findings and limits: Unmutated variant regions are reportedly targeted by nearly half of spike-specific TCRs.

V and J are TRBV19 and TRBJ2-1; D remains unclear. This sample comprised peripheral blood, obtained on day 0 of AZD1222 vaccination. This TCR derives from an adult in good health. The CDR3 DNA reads TGTGCCAGTAGCGGGCCAGGCTACAATGAGCAGTTCTTC. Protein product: CASSGPGYNEQFF.